The 9 T cell receptor beta chains presented below share a single source sample, sequenced in a study of post-analysis software for immune sequencing data (dated by TCRdb to between 2015 and 2016). Library generation was performed with PCR. Sequencer: Illumina HiSeq 2500. To reduce PCR and sequencing biases, unique molecular identifiers were built into the TCR beta cDNA libraries. TCRdb applied fastp at Q25 and MiXCR to the public reads, then kept only in-frame beta chains. One record per CDR3 amino acid sequence lists the most common genes and DNA. This sample lists approximately 660,000 distinct CDR3 sequences; roughly three fifths were detected once. The ten largest clonotypes hold 11% of the sample. No antigen has been identified for these receptors. On the study overall, not on this receptor specifically: Significantly higher frequencies in patients than in controls were found for a handful of TRBV segments, including TRBV5-6, TRBV5-1 and TRBV20-1.

What was sequenced was blood. The receptors originated from a girl aged 2 to 9 with multiple sclerosis.

This chain joins TRBV7-2 and TRBJ1-1; D perhaps matches TRBD1 (5 bases). Trimming took off 3 bases at V and 4 bases at J, with 12 bases between the two ends. The CDR3 runs 14 residues. Germline values: CDR1 SGHTA, CDR2 FQGNSA. The CDR3 DNA reads as TGTGCCAGCAGCTTGTCGGCGGGGGGCACTGAAGCTTTCTTT. As protein: CASSLSAGGTEAFF.

This chain joins TRBV5-1 and TRBJ1-2; 7 positions match TRBD1. The germline V gene encodes CDR1 SGHRS and CDR2 YFSETQ. The V segment lost 4 bases and the J segment 5 bases; nucleotides outside the gene matches: 5. CDR3 length: 13 amino acids. CDR3: CASSPLRGYGYTF. CDR3 coding DNA: TGCGCCAGCAGCCCCCTCAGGGGGTATGGCTACACCTTC.

Notes on this clonotype: Because it lacks the conserved phenylalanine or tryptophan at the end, this CDR3 is likely a read error. The chain is built from TRBV4-2 and TRBJ2-5; D possibly corresponds to TRBD2 (5 bases). The better agreement between TRBJ2-7 and the DNA end casts doubt on the J call. Germline assignment: CDR1 LGHNA and CDR2 YNFKEQ. The CDR3 consists of 11 residues. The CDR3 region is CASSPGGEQYC. DNA of the CDR3: TGTGCCAGCAGCCCAGGAGGCGAGCAGTACTGC.

This chain connects TRBV28 to TRBJ1-2; D gene ambiguous. CDR3 size: 15 residues. Germline values: CDR1 MDHEN, CDR2 SYDVKM. Trimming removed 7 bases from V and 5 bases from J, with 20 bases in between. CDR3 sequence reads: CASTLGRTLRYGYTF. CDR3 DNA sequence: TGTGCCAGCACCTTAGGGCGGACCCTGCGGTATGGCTACACCTTC.

The rearrangement links TRBV29-1 to TRBJ1-2, with TRBD1 as a possible D gene (5 bases). V was cut by 0 bases and J by 2 bases, with 7 bases left in between. The CDR3 totals 13 residues. The germline V gene encodes CDR1 SQVTM and CDR2 ANQGSEA. CDR3 DNA sequence: TGCAGCGTTGAAGAGCGGGGGAACTATGGCTACACCTTC. It encodes CSVEERGNYGYTF.

The chain uses TRBV25-1 and TRBJ2-1, with a tentative D call TRBD2 (5 bases). Trimming took off 0 bases at V and 12 bases at J, with 12 bases between the two ends. The CDR3 is 13 amino acids. Per the germline V gene, CDR1 is MGHDK and CDR2 is SYGVNS. CDR3 in DNA: TGTGCCAGCAGTGAATATAAGCGGTTTTGGCAGTTCTTC. This sequence encodes CASSEYKRFWQFF.

This clonotype is a singleton in its sample. The V and J genes are TRBV6-1 and TRBJ2-7, with D perhaps TRBD2 (5 bases). This CDR3 has 17 residues. The V gene lost 2 bases and the J gene lost 0 bases, with 17 bases spanning the gap. Germline V lookup: CDR1 MNHNS, CDR2 SASEGT. The CDR3 here is CASSEKRVFRDSYEQYF. The CDR3 nucleotides are TGTGCCAGCAGTGAAAAAAGGGTTTTCCGGGACTCCTACGAGCAGTACTTC.

The V and J genes are TRBV20-1 and TRBJ1-2; D uncertain. Germline V CDR1 and CDR2: DFQATT, SNEGSKA (reference sequence). The length of the CDR3 is 13 residues. The V end lost 1 base, the J end lost 3 bases, and 9 bases lay between the germline ends. The CDR3 sequence: CSARVPLDYGYTF. CDR3 nucleotides: TGCAGTGCTAGAGTTCCGCTAGACTATGGCTACACCTTC.

This chain uses TRBV20-1 with TRBJ2-3; TRBD2 matches at 13 bases. The CDR3 extends over 16 amino acids. CDR1 and CDR2 (germline): DFQATT, SNEGSKA (reference sequence). Trimming at V came to 6 bases and at J to 2 bases, leaving 8 bases not matched to a gene. CDR3: CSALRTSGSPTDTQYF. Written as DNA, the CDR3 is TGCAGTGCGCTTCGGACTAGCGGGAGCCCCACAGATACGCAGTATTTT.